This T cell receptor (beta chain) came from a study of blood T cells in healthy people across ages. With a J-beta primer mix and a sample-barcoded 5' primer, a second PCR ran roughly 6 to 12 cycles. TCRdb reanalysed the 5' RACE reads using MiXCR and keeps one entry per CDR3 protein. The data hold 1.5 million to 2 million distinct CDR3 sequences, with around half observed a single time. Study-wide results and caveats: Unsorted PBMC input precluded a conclusive naive versus antigen-experienced comparison.

In its sample, this clonotype was seen a few times. Antigen specificity is unknown. Germline loops: CDR1 MGHRA, CDR2 YSYEKL. V lost 0 bases and J 0 bases, leaving 12 bases between the germline ends. CDR3 length: 16 amino acids. The specimen was blood. The receptor comes from a woman aged 40 to 49 in good health. The chain uses TRBV4-1 and TRBJ2-7; D is perhaps TRBD2 (5 bases). The CDR3 DNA is TGCGCCAGCAGCCAAGATGAGGGTGGAAACTCCTACGAGCAGTACTTC. This translates into CASSQDEGGNSYEQYF.